The 32 T cell receptor beta chains below all came from one sample that was sequenced in a study of shared clonotypes between healthy human individuals (dated by TCRdb to 2020 to 2022). The receptor library was made with the immunoSEQ multiplex PCR assay. TCRdb provides this immuneACCESS table in a form limited to in-frame rearrangements. Some clones are lacking; in checked studies, under half of them reflect an unresolved V gene, and why the rest are absent is not known. The sample contains some 2,500,000 clones, 90% to 95% of them found a single time. Around 0.37% of the sample goes to the ten largest clones. Material: naive CD4+ T cells from PBMCs. The cell subset or site label, as the study defines it: CD45RA+ positively selected. Receptor source: a man aged 18 to 30 in good health. Some clones in this sample may be carry-over from other donors' samples.

This chain joins TRBV28 and TRBJ1-2, with D possibly TRBD1 on 6 matching bases. This CDR3 region has 15 residues. V was trimmed by 5 bases and J by 2 bases, leaving 15 bases between them. Germline CDR1 reads MDHEN; CDR2 reads SYDVKM. The CDR3 here is CASSLDSGGNYGYTF. The CDR3, as DNA: TGTGCCAGCAGTCTCGACTCTGGGGGCAACTATGGCTACACCTTC.

This chain uses TRBV5-1 with TRBJ2-6; a possible D gene is TRBD1 (6 bases). The V gene lost 4 bases and the J gene lost 2 bases, with 19 bases spanning the gap. Germline CDR1 is SGHRS and CDR2 is YFSETQ. The CDR3 is 18 residues long. Here the CDR3 DNA reads TGCGCCAGCAGCACCCAGCAGGGGCGAAGGGCTGGGGCCAACGTCCTGACTTTC. This encodes CASSTQQGRRAGANVLTF.

The V and J genes are TRBV6-1 and TRBJ2-5; 11 positions match TRBD2. The CDR3 sequence is 15 residues long. Germline V CDR1 and CDR2: MNHNS, SASEGT. The V gene end was trimmed by 9 bases and the J gene end by 5 bases; junction bases not matched to a gene: 11. The CDR3 DNA reads TGTGCCAGTTCCTTTAGCGGGAGGGCCCCCGAGACCCAGTACTTC. Translated, it gives CASSFSGRAPETQYF.

This clone was observed a handful of times. The genes are TRBV6-1 and TRBJ2-2, with 9 nucleotides matching TRBD1. The V gene end was trimmed by 3 bases and the J gene end by 5 bases; junction bases not matched to a gene: 7. The CDR3 length is 16 residues. Germline V gives CDR1 MNHNS, CDR2 SASEGT. CDR3 DNA sequence: TGTGCCAGCAGTGACATTAGGGGGACAGGGACCGGGGAGCTGTTTTTT. Its translation is CASSDIRGTGTGELFF.

CDR3: CASSLAGGEFF. The DNA of the CDR3 is TGTGCCAGCAGCTTAGCCGGGGGGGAGTTCTTC. This rearrangement joins TRBV11-2 to TRBJ2-1; 8 nucleotides agree with TRBD2. Trimming at V came to 1 base and at J to 14 bases, leaving 1 base not matched to a gene. This CDR3 is built from 11 residues. Germline V gene data show CDR1 as SGHAT and CDR2 as FQNNGV.

The chain is built from TRBV6-5 and TRBJ2-7; TRBD1 agrees at 9 bases. With V trimmed by 5 bases and J by 3 bases, 8 bases remained unmatched. This CDR3 comprises 15 residues. CDR1 and CDR2 (germline): MNHEY, SVGAGI. The CDR3 loop is CASSPRDRVIYEQYF. The CDR3 DNA reads as TGTGCCAGCAGTCCGCGGGACAGGGTGATCTACGAGCAGTACTTC.

V usage is TRBV28 and J usage is TRBJ2-2; D uncertain. Germline V gene lookup returns CDR1 MDHEN and CDR2 SYDVKM. CDR3 length equals 13 residues. V lost 3 bases, J lost 3 bases, and 5 bases lay in between. CDR3 coding DNA: TGTGCCAGCAGTTTCTATTACACCGGGGAGCTGTTTTTT. Protein: CASSFYYTGELFF.

Only a few counts were recorded for this clone. Other DNA sequences in the same sample also yield this CDR3. The rearrangement uses TRBV28 and TRBJ1-5; D ambiguous. The CDR3 runs 12 residues. Germline-derived CDR1 and CDR2 are MDHEN and SYDVKM. Trimming removed 4 bases at V and 4 bases at J, with 5 bases between. The CDR3 DNA reads TGTGCCAGCAGTTCGGGGAATCAGCCCCAGCATTTT. It is translated as CASSSGNQPQHF.

The genes are TRBV7-6 and TRBJ1-4; D is uncertain. CDR1 and CDR2 from the germline V gene are SGHVS and FNYEAQ. The CDR3 consists of 14 residues. V lost 1 base, J lost 6 bases, and 9 bases lay in between. Written as DNA, the CDR3 is TGTGCCAGCAGCTTAGGGGGTGGAGATGAAAAACTGTTTTTT. As protein: CASSLGGGDEKLFF.

V gene TRBV5-1 combines with J gene TRBJ2-5; D might be TRBD1 (6 bases). Germline CDR1 and CDR2: SGHRS and YFSETQ. Trimming took off 1 base at V and 1 base at J, with 11 bases between the two ends. The CDR3 loop spans 15 amino acids. CDR3 nucleotide sequence: TGCGCCAGCAGCTTGTCCAGGGGCTTCCAAGAGACCCAGTACTTC. Its translation is CASSLSRGFQETQYF.

In DNA form, the CDR3 reads TGTGCCAGCAGCCGGATCGATGAGCAGTTCTTC. Its protein is CASSRIDEQFF. The V call is TRBV7-9, the J call TRBJ2-1; D gene unclear. Germline V gene data show CDR1 as SEHNR and CDR2 as FQNEAQ (reference sequence). Trimming removed 5 bases from V and 8 bases from J, with 7 bases in between. The CDR3 sequence is 11 residues long.

This CDR3 is CASSLSKGQGRDEQFF. CDR3 DNA sequence: TGTGCCAGCAGTTTATCTAAGGGACAGGGGCGGGATGAGCAGTTCTTC. The rearrangement links TRBV27 to TRBJ2-1; 10 nucleotides align to TRBD1. This CDR3 is built from 16 residues. V dropped 0 bases and J dropped 8; count of bases not matched to a gene: 7. In germline, CDR1 is MNHEY, CDR2 SMNVEV (reference sequence).

A word on this clone: This sample includes further DNA sequences coding for the same CDR3. This rearrangement joins TRBV10-3 to TRBJ2-7; D is uncertain. Trimming cost V 4 bases and J 1 base, with 5 bases left between them. This CDR3 region has 12 residues. Germline V gene sequence: CDR1 ENHRY, CDR2 SYGVKD. The CDR3 reads CAISGSSYEQYF. The CDR3 DNA reads as TGTGCCATCAGTGGCTCTTCCTACGAGCAGTACTTC.

The chain is built from TRBV6-1 and TRBJ1-4, with a weak D call TRBD1 (5 bases). V lost 6 bases and J 5 bases, leaving 10 bases between the germline ends. The germline CDR1 and CDR2 sequences are MNHNS and SASEGT. This CDR3 has 13 residues. The CDR3: CASRMDKNEKLFF. The DNA of the CDR3 is TGTGCCAGCAGGATGGACAAGAATGAAAAACTGTTTTTT.

The gene calls are TRBV5-6 and TRBJ2-1, with 9 bases matching TRBD2. This CDR3 has 18 amino acids. Germline V lookup: CDR1 SGHDT, CDR2 YYEEEE. V lost 2 bases, J lost 0 bases, and 9 bases stayed unmatched. The CDR3 sequence is CASSLYSGSPNSYNEQFF. The DNA for the CDR3 is TGTGCCAGCAGCTTATATAGCGGGAGCCCCAACTCCTACAATGAGCAGTTCTTC. The variable domain in full, with the rest retrieved from reference TRBV5-6 and TRBJ2-1, is DAGVTQSPTHLIKTRGQQVTLRCSPKSGHDTVSWYQQALGQGPQFIFQYYEEEERQRGNFPDRFSGHQFPNYSSELNVNALLLGDSALYLCASSLYSGSPNSYNEQFFGPGTRLTVL.

Notes on this clone: Other nucleotide sequences in the sample specify the same CDR3. V usage is TRBV4-2 and J usage is TRBJ2-3; 11 bases line up with TRBD2. Unmatched junction bases numbered 3, after V lost 0 bases and J lost 4 bases. Per germline, CDR1 LGHNA and CDR2 YNFKEQ. This CDR3 has 16 residues. CDR3: CASSQDLAGGSDTQYF. As DNA, the CDR3 is TGTGCCAGCAGCCAAGATCTAGCGGGAGGCTCAGATACGCAGTATTTT.

The chain carries TRBV9 and TRBJ2-2, with D possibly matching TRBD2 (6 bases). Germline V gene data show CDR1 as SGDLS and CDR2 as YYNGEE. V was trimmed by 3 bases and J by 6 bases, leaving 12 bases between them. The CDR3 is 14 amino acids. Here the CDR3 reads CASSGLGLPGELFF. Written as DNA, the CDR3 is TGTGCCAGCAGCGGTCTGGGACTCCCCGGGGAGCTGTTTTTT. Looking up the rest from reference TRBV9 and TRBJ2-2 gives the full variable domain: DSGVTQTPKHLITATGQRVTLRCSPRSGDLSVYWYQQSLDQGLQFLIQYYNGEERAKGNILERFSAQQFPDLHSELNLSSLELGDSALYFCASSGLGLPGELFFGEGSRLTVL.

The chain couples TRBV7-9 to TRBJ1-4, with D uncertain. There are 12 residues in the CDR3. V was clipped by 6 bases and J by 13 bases, with 15 bases between them. Germline assignment: CDR1 SEHNR and CDR2 FQNEAQ (reference sequence). In DNA form, the CDR3 reads TGTGCCAGCAGTCAAACCATCCCCGGACTGTTTTTT. This encodes CASSQTIPGLFF.

V is TRBV30 and J is TRBJ2-5, with D perhaps matching TRBD2 (5 bases). Trimming stripped 1 base from V and 5 bases from J, with 26 bases between. The length of the CDR3 is 18 residues. CDR1 and CDR2 from the germline V gene are GTSNPN and SVGIG (reference sequence). CDR3 coding DNA: TGTGCCTGGAGTGGTAGGAGGCGAACAATCACGGTCGTGGAGACCCAGTACTTC. It yields the protein CAWSGRRRTITVVETQYF.

The chain combines TRBV30 with TRBJ2-3, with D tentatively TRBD2 (6 bases). The CDR3 spans 16 residues. The germline V and J ends were trimmed by 0 bases and 0 bases, with 13 bases remaining between them. Germline lookup yields CDR1 GTSNPN and CDR2 SVGIG (reference sequence). The CDR3 DNA reads as TGTGCCTGGAGTGTAGCGGGTGGGGCTAGCACAGATACGCAGTATTTT. This sequence encodes CAWSVAGGASTDTQYF. Looking up the rest from reference TRBV30 and TRBJ2-3 gives the full variable domain: SQTIHQWPATLVQPVGSPLSLECTVEGTSNPNLYWYRQAAGRGLQLLFYSVGIGQISSEVPQNLSASRPQDRQFILSSKKLLLSDSGFYLCAWSVAGGASTDTQYFGPGTRLTVL.

This chain joins TRBV5-4 and TRBJ2-5, with D perhaps matching TRBD2 (6 bases). The CDR3 extends over 17 amino acids. Germline loops: CDR1 SGHNT, CDR2 YYREEE (reference sequence). Trimming cost V 0 bases and J 4 bases, with 19 bases left between them. The CDR3 sequence is CASSLGGGRGPGETQYF. CDR3 bases: TGTGCCAGCAGCTTGGGAGGAGGGCGGGGCCCCGGAGAGACCCAGTACTTC.

As for this clone: The same CDR3 arises from other DNA sequences in this sample as well. The chain couples TRBV4-1 to TRBJ2-5; D assignment may be TRBD1 or TRBD2 (5 bases each). The CDR3 extends over 13 amino acids. Germline V lookup: CDR1 MGHRA, CDR2 YSYEKL. Trimming removed 2 bases at V and 4 bases at J, with 8 bases between. CDR3 loop: CASSQTRGETQYF. Written as DNA, the CDR3 is TGCGCCAGCAGCCAAACGAGGGGAGAGACCCAGTACTTC.

V and J are TRBV7-2 and TRBJ2-3; 7 nucleotides align to TRBD2. Trimming at V came to 4 bases and at J to 4 bases, leaving 11 bases not matched to a gene. Germline V lookup: CDR1 SGHTA, CDR2 FQGNSA. This CDR3 spans 16 amino acids. CDR3 nucleotide sequence: TGTGCCAGCAGCTCGGGGGGAAGAGGAAAGGCAGATACGCAGTATTTT. It specifies CASSSGGRGKADTQYF.

The V call is TRBV27, the J call TRBJ2-7, with a weak D call TRBD2 (6 bases). Trimming stripped 5 bases from V and 0 bases from J, with 17 bases between. The CDR3 consists of 16 residues. Germline V gives CDR1 MNHEY, CDR2 SMNVEV (reference sequence). The CDR3 DNA is TGTGCCAGCAGTGTAACCGGGACTGGAGGCTCCTACGAGCAGTACTTC. Its protein is CASSVTGTGGSYEQYF.

The V and J genes are TRBV5-4 and TRBJ2-2, with D perhaps TRBD1 (5 bases). Germline values: CDR1 SGHNT, CDR2 YYREEE (reference sequence). V gave up 3 bases and J gave up 2 bases, with 8 bases separating them. The CDR3 is 14 residues long. CDR3 DNA sequence: TGTGCCAGCAGCTGGACACCTAACACCGGGGAGCTGTTTTTT. Translation gives CASSWTPNTGELFF. The whole variable domain, remainder taken from reference TRBV5-4 and TRBJ2-2, is ETGVTQSPTHLIKTRGQQVTLRCSSQSGHNTVSWYQQALGQGPQFIFQYYREEENGRGNFPPRFSGLQFPNYSSELNVNALELDDSALYLCASSWTPNTGELFFGEGSRLTVL.

The chain couples TRBV5-8 to TRBJ2-1; possible D gene TRBD1, 5 bases. V lost 0 bases and J 7 bases, leaving 14 bases between the germline ends. CDR1 and CDR2 from the germline V gene are SGHTS and YDEGEE. This CDR3 spans 15 amino acids. For the CDR3, the DNA is TGTGCCAGCAGCTTGGCCGCCAGGGTGCCTAATGAGCAGTTCTTC. It specifies CASSLAARVPNEQFF.

The rearrangement joins TRBV29-1 to TRBJ2-1; 13 positions agree with TRBD2. Trimming removed 3 bases from V and 0 bases from J; junction bases left unmatched: 5. This CDR3 has 17 amino acids. CDR1 is SQVTM, CDR2 ANQGSEA, per germline. The chain's CDR3 is CSVDPLAGGSSYNEQFF. CDR3 sequence (DNA): TGCAGCGTTGACCCACTAGCGGGAGGGTCCTCCTACAATGAGCAGTTCTTC.

This chain links TRBV2 with TRBJ1-6, with 7 bases that match TRBD1. The length of the CDR3 is 13 residues. J lost 9 bases, V lost 8 bases, and 7 bases had no gene match. Germline CDR1 is SNHLY and CDR2 is FYNNEI. The CDR3 region is CASQQGFGSPLHF. The CDR3 region has the DNA TGTGCCAGCCAACAGGGGTTCGGTTCACCCCTCCACTTT.

The chain employs TRBV30 and TRBJ1-2, with D perhaps TRBD1 (5 bases). Looked up from germline, CDR1 is GTSNPN and CDR2 is SVGIG (reference sequence). The CDR3 is 11 residues long. CDR3 amino acids: CALGEAGGYTF. DNA of the CDR3: TGTGCATTGGGGGAAGCGGGCGGCTACACCTTC.

The chain is built from TRBV7-8 and TRBJ1-3, with D possibly matching TRBD1 (5 bases). Germline V gene data show CDR1 as SGHVS and CDR2 as FQNEAQ. The V and J ends lost 6 bases and 0 bases respectively, with 12 bases between them. The length of the CDR3 is 15 residues. The CDR3 bases are TGTGCCAGCAGAATCGGGGGGAACTCTGGAAACACCATATATTTT. Its translation: CASRIGGNSGNTIYF.

The J gene is TRBJ2-7, the V gene TRBV7-9; D is perhaps TRBD1 or TRBD2 (6 bases each). This CDR3 is 14 amino acids long. V dropped 5 bases and J dropped 2 bases, with 13 bases sitting between them. The germline CDR1 and CDR2 sequences are SEHNR and FQNEAQ (reference sequence). CDR3 DNA sequence: TGTGCCAGCAGCGGTGGACGGGGGCCCTACGAGCAGTACTTC. This translates into CASSGGRGPYEQYF.

The V and J genes are TRBV6-6 and TRBJ2-5; the D call may be TRBD1 or TRBD2 (5 bases each). This CDR3 contains 14 residues. Deletions cut 2 bases from V and 5 bases from J, with 12 bases between. Germline loops: CDR1 MNHNY, CDR2 SVGAGI (reference sequence). DNA for the CDR3: TGTGCCAGCAGTTACCGCGGGCCAGGGGAGACCCAGTACTTC. Protein product: CASSYRGPGETQYF.